Sequencing of this T cell receptor beta chain was carried out in a study of CD8+ T cells in alopecia areata. The sequencing template was cDNA reverse transcribed from extracted RNA. The method was immunoSEQ multiplex PCR; TCRdb's version includes in-frame clones alone and lacks a portion of them. This repertoire lists around 100,000 clones without singletons; around a fifth sits in the top ten. This clone was observed a handful of times. The antigen remains undetermined. At residue 11, the TCRdb amino acid sequence and the translated nucleotide sequence differ, so the protein here is the DNA translation. Genes and germline are mouse. With the read ending 3 residues before the CDR3 end, the germline J gene is used to fill in that end. Study-level points and caveats: TCR sharing was clearer in mice than between patients, perhaps partly owing to patient HLA diversity.

The ends lost 5 bases at V and 4 bases at J; junction bases unmatched: 3. The CDR3 has 14 amino acids. Germline CDR1 and CDR2: FNHDT and SITEND (reference sequence). This clonotype originated in a C3H/HeJ mouse with alopecia areata. MHC haplotype: H2-k. Sequencing was done on a sample of lesional skin. The chain employs TRBV19 and TRBJ1-6, with 7 bases lining up with TRBD1. TRBJ1-6 is recorded as an ORF, its role being uncertain. This chain's CDR3 is CASSGTEYNSPLYF. Partial CDR3 DNA: TGTGCCAGCAGCGGGACAGAATATAATTCGCCC.